This T cell receptor (beta chain) was found in a study of cytomegalovirus exposure and HLA in healthy donors. At the level of the study: A prior analysis found some 110 million unique TCR beta sequences from about 179 million T cells. Study-wide results and caveats: Analyzed later, association rates of TCRs varied across HLA loci, with DRB1 most and HLA-C fewest. A later analysis linked a missense DCLRE1C variant to TCR beta V- and J-gene trimming. Association with HLA alleles at 0.05 false discovery rate was found for roughly 17,000 TCR beta sequences in a later analysis.

A multiplex PCR was run with 60 Vbeta primers and 13 Jbeta primers. TCRdb keeps only in-frame clones here, not all; method: immunoSEQ multiplex PCR. The sample includes about 85,000 clones, more than 75% of them seen just once. For this clone: What it binds is unknown.

This sequence was found in a woman aged 50 to 60 in good health and CMV-seropositive. The material sequenced was PBMCs.

CDR3 nucleotides: TGTGCCAGCAGCCCCGGACAAAACAATCAGCCCCAGCATTTT. Amino acid sequence: CASSPGQNNQPQHF. This chain uses TRBV9 with TRBJ1-5; D possibly corresponds to TRBD1 (5 bases). The CDR3 has 14 amino acids. Per the germline V gene, CDR1 is SGDLS and CDR2 is YYNGEE. The V gene lost 4 bases and the J gene lost 3 bases, with 11 bases spanning the gap.